This is a list of T cell receptor beta chains from one sample in a study of early T cells in non-severe SARS-CoV-2 infection. TCRdb fed the 5' RACE reads into MiXCR, producing one record per CDR3 protein. The table shows around 27,000 distinct CDR3 sequences, with about 5% occurring only once. Sequences were obtained from whole blood. These TCRs come from an adult who was a healthcare worker with PCR-confirmed SARS-CoV-2 infection or an uninfected control (not recorded which). CDR3s include the opening cysteine and the closing phenylalanine or tryptophan. The D gene is left open where the match is weak. Where a row states a size, it is once, few, many or the class of an expanded clone; other rows omit it.

TRBJ2-1	NA	TRBV12-3/TRBV12-4	many	TGTGCCAGCAGTTTACAGGGGCTTGAGCAGTTCTTC	CASSLQGLEQFF
TRBJ1-6	TRBD1	TRBV7-2	many	TGTGCCAGCAGCCTGATGGCAGGGGGAAGTAGTAATTCACCCCTCCACTTT	CASSLMAGGSSNSPLHF
TRBJ2-3	TRBD2	TRBV5-5	many	TGTGCCAGCAGTTCCCTAGCGGGGGGTTTGGCAGATACGCAGTATTTT	CASSSLAGGLADTQYF
TRBJ2-5	NA	TRBV5-4	many	TGTGCCAGCAGCTTGGCCGTGGGGGGTCAAGAGACCCAGTACTTC	CASSLAVGGQETQYF
TRBJ1-5	TRBD1	TRBV18	NA	TGTGCCAGCTCACCAGGGGCAGCAGGGGGTCAGCCCCAGCATTTT	CASSPGAAGGQPQHF
TRBJ2-2	NA	TRBV20-1	many	TGCAGTGCTAGCGGGCCGAACACCGGGGAGCTGTTTTTT	CSASGPNTGELFF
TRBJ1-1	TRBD1	TRBV7-2	many	TGTGCCAGCAGATACAGGGGGCCGAACACTGAAGCTTTCTTT	CASRYRGPNTEAFF
TRBJ1-1	NA	TRBV24-1	NA	TGTGCCACCAGTTACCTGTTGGTGGGCACTGAAGCTTTCTTT	CATSYLLVGTEAFF
TRBJ1-1	NA	TRBV9	many	TGTGCCAGCAGCGCCTCCTACAGGGTCGGTGGGACTGAAGCTTTCTTT	CASSASYRVGGTEAFF
TRBJ1-1	NA	TRBV6-5	many	TGTGCCAGCTCGAAAACGGGGGACACTGAAGCTTTCTTT	CASSKTGDTEAFF
TRBJ2-7	TRBD1	TRBV28	many	TGTGCCAGCAGTTCTACAGGGGGGAACCGGTACGAGCAGTACTTC	CASSSTGGNRYEQYF
TRBJ2-2	TRBD1	TRBV28	many	TGTGCCACCCAACGACAGGGAACCGGGGAGCTGTTTTTT	CATQRQGTGELFF
TRBJ2-1	TRBD2	TRBV27	many	TGTGCCAGCAGTATCGGACTAGCTCCAAATGAGCAGTTCTTC	CASSIGLAPNEQFF
TRBJ2-1	TRBD2	TRBV11-2	many	TGTGCCAGCAGCTCCGGGACTAGCGTTACCAATGAGCAGTTCTTC	CASSSGTSVTNEQFF
TRBJ1-2	NA	TRBV7-9	few	TGTGCCAGCAGCCCTTACACCAATGGCTACACCTTC	CASSPYTNGYTF
TRBJ2-1	TRBD2	TRBV4-1	NA	TGCGCCAGCAGCAGAGCGGGAGAAGTGAATGAGCAGTTCTTC	CASSRAGEVNEQFF
TRBJ1-5	TRBD1	TRBV10-3	NA	TGTGCCATCAGTGTCGGGACAGTAGGTCAGCCCCAGCATTTT	CAISVGTVGQPQHF
TRBJ2-1	TRBD2	TRBV25-1	many	TGTGCCAGCAGTCCCTCCGGGACTAGCGGGGACAATGAGCAGTTCTTC	CASSPSGTSGDNEQFF
TRBJ2-5	NA	TRBV7-3	few	TGTGCCAGCAGCTTTCCGGGACGTCAAGAGACCCAGTACTTC	CASSFPGRQETQYF
TRBJ2-3	NA	TRBV7-2	many	TGTGCCAGCAGCCCCGGGACTAGCACAGATACGCAGTATTTT	CASSPGTSTDTQYF
TRBJ2-1	TRBD2	TRBV20-1	many	TGCAGTGCTAGAGTGGGACTAGCGCTAGGGTGGGAGCAGTTCTTC	CSARVGLALGWEQFF
TRBJ2-3	NA	TRBV7-2	many	TGTGCCAGCAGCGTCTTCAGGGGGGGCCTGACAGATACGCAGTATTTT	CASSVFRGGLTDTQYF
TRBJ2-1	TRBD1	TRBV7-6	NA	TGTGCCAGCAGCTTACAGGGGGCGGACTCCTACAATGAGCAGTTCTTC	CASSLQGADSYNEQFF
TRBJ2-7	NA	TRBV12-3/TRBV12-4	many	TGTGCCAGCAGCCGAAGTCGGCTAAGCTCCTACGAGCAGTACTTC	CASSRSRLSSYEQYF